This is a list of T cell receptor beta chains from one sample in a study of identical twins. TCRdb used MiXCR to reprocess the 5' RACE reads, holding one entry per CDR3 protein. The data contain around 1.7 million distinct CDR3 sequences, 25% to 35% of them singletons. Material for sequencing was cord blood. Source of these receptors: a newborn girl in good health. CDR3s include the opening cysteine and the closing phenylalanine or tryptophan. A D gene is named only where the DNA matches it firmly. Where a row states a size, it is once, few, many or the class of an expanded clone; other rows omit it.

size	V	J	D	CDR3	DNA
.	TRBV15	TRBJ2-7	.	CATSINRLSLYEQYF	TGTGCCACCAGCATTAACCGACTCTCCCTCTACGAGCAGTACTTC
.	TRBV28	TRBJ2-1	TRBD2	CASSLVAGDYNEQFF	TGTGCCAGCAGTTTAGTAGCGGGAGACTACAATGAGCAGTTCTTC
few	TRBV25-1	TRBJ2-7	.	CASREPGPPYEQYF	TGTGCCAGCAGGGAGCCGGGACCCCCCTACGAGCAGTACTTC
few	TRBV20-1	TRBJ1-4	.	CSASEGLSNEKLFF	TGCAGTGCTAGTGAGGGTCTCTCCAATGAAAAACTGTTTTTT
few	TRBV27	TRBJ2-6	TRBD1	CASSLSRGTGANVLTF	TGTGCCAGCAGTTTATCCAGGGGGACTGGGGCCAACGTCCTGACTTTC
.	TRBV12-3/TRBV12-4	TRBJ1-1	TRBD1	CASSPAEDRDPVNTEAFF	TGTGCCAGCAGCCCAGCAGAGGACAGGGATCCCGTAAACACTGAAGCTTTCTTT
few	TRBV7-9	TRBJ1-4	TRBD1	CASRSTGTGDEKLFF	TGTGCCAGCAGGTCGACCGGGACAGGGGATGAAAAACTGTTTTTT
many	TRBV5-1	TRBJ1-5	.	CASSRGGNQPQHF	TGTGCCAGCTCGCGGGGCGGCAATCAGCCCCAGCATTTT
few	TRBV13	TRBJ2-3	.	CASSPQGGNTDTQYF	TGTGCCAGCAGCCCCCAAGGGGGGAACACAGATACGCAGTATTTT
many	TRBV20-1	TRBJ2-1	.	CSAVGNIAWFF	TGCAGTGCCGTCGGGAACATAGCGTGGTTCTTC
.	TRBV4-2	TRBJ2-7	.	CASSQGVGSFLSYEQYF	TGTGCCAGCAGCCAAGGGGTAGGCTCCTTCCTCTCCTACGAGCAGTACTTC
once	TRBV7-2	TRBJ1-2	TRBD1	CASILTGGVGYGYTF	TGTGCCAGCATTTTGACAGGGGGTGTCGGCTATGGCTACACCTTC
few	TRBV12-5	TRBJ2-5	.	CASGLAGSETQYF	TGTGCTAGTGGTTTGGCAGGGTCCGAGACCCAGTACTTC
many	TRBV28	TRBJ2-5	.	CASRTDRFRETQYF	TGTGCCAGCAGGACCGACAGGTTTAGGGAGACCCAGTACTTC
.	TRBV29-1	TRBJ2-5	.	CSVGGRNNEQYF	TGCAGCGTCGGCGGCAGAAACAATGAGCAGTACTTC
many	TRBV28	TRBJ2-7	.	CASSPPTGEQYF	TGTGCCAGCAGCCCTCCTACAGGCGAGCAGTACTTC
.	TRBV9	TRBJ2-2	TRBD2	CASSPQRGNTGELFF	TGTGCCAGCAGCCCTCAGCGGGGAAACACCGGGGAGCTGTTTTTT
few	TRBV6-6	TRBJ2-1	TRBD2	CASSYTGLAGNEQFF	TGTGCCAGCAGTTACACGGGACTAGCGGGCAATGAGCAGTTCTTC
.	TRBV7-6	TRBJ2-1	.	CASSLETVPHNEQFF	TGTGCCAGCAGCTTAGAAACGGTCCCTCACAATGAGCAGTTCTTC
.	TRBV6-1	TRBJ1-2	.	CASSQPCEGGLDGYTF	TGTGCCAGCAGTCAACCCTGCGAGGGGGGGCTAGATGGCTACACCTTC
.	TRBV28	TRBJ1-4	TRBD1	CASSYQGAREKLFF	TGTGCCAGCAGTTACCAGGGGGCGAGGGAAAAACTGTTTTTT
.	TRBV5-1	TRBJ1-4	TRBD1	CASSSDRAVANEKLFF	TGCGCCAGCAGTTCGGACAGGGCGGTGGCTAATGAAAAACTGTTTTTT
.	TRBV7-9	TRBJ1-4	.	CASSLSSRFNERLFF	TGTGCCAGCAGCTTATCTTCCCGGTTTAATGAAAGACTGTTTTTT
few	TRBV28	TRBJ1-5	TRBD1	CASSWADRATQPQHF	TGTGCCAGCAGTTGGGCAGACAGGGCAACTCAGCCCCAGCATTTT
.	TRBV5-1	TRBJ1-1	TRBD1	CASSLGGRGRDTKAFF	TGCGCCAGCAGCTTGGGAGGGAGGGGGCGCGACACTAAAGCTTTCTTT
few	TRBV5-1	TRBJ2-5	TRBD2	CASNIAGGQKETQYF	TGCGCCAGCAACATAGCGGGAGGGCAAAAAGAGACCCAGTACTTC
.	TRBV20-1	TRBJ2-7	.	CSARLGAGYEQYF	TGCAGTGCTAGACTGGGGGCGGGTTACGAGCAGTACTTC
.	TRBV6-1	TRBJ1-2	.	CASSDPRGGAYGYTF	TGTGCCAGCAGTGACCCACGGGGAGGCGCCTATGGCTACACCTTC